The TCR beta chain described here comes from a study of blood T cell repertoires in COVID-19 (dated by TCRdb to 2019 to 2021). In the study overall: Collaborator samples came from the United States, Italy and Spain and covered acute and convalescent phases of COVID-19. The material from the prospective study consisted of cDNA or gDNA derived from T cells, B-cell-depleted T cells, or PBMCs. Deeply sampled blood TCRbeta repertoires from subjects exposed to, actively infected with, or recovered from COVID-19 were included in the dataset. Samples were obtained from the ongoing ImmuneRACE study (first 160 participants) and from over 1,000 subjects provided by 6 global collaborators. A freely available public database, intended as a resource for researchers studying the immune response to SARS-CoV-2, is where the repertoires were released. Where available, HLA class I and class II types were taken from metadata supplied by the sample provider and were not determined by assay-based typing. The sample metadata nearly always contained a de-identified subject ID, COVID-19 status, age in years and sex. Here is what the overall study found, with its caveats: How much clinical and demographic metadata was included differed by source and by participant, and the metadata was provided uncurated.

Collaborating institutions collected whole blood in K2EDTA tubes following their own protocols. For TCRbeta analysis, collaborator samples were shipped as frozen whole blood, as isolated PBMCs, or as DNA extracted from either sample type. From the cysteine through the phenylalanine, the CDR3 covers 13 amino acids. Only CDR3 DNA remains: 39 bases, in frame from the first base. V is reduced by 9 bases and J by 3 bases, leaving a spacing of 9 bases between them. The CDR1 and CDR2 encoded by the germline V gene are MNHEY and SVGAGI. TCRbeta CDR3 regions were amplified from genomic DNA by means of the immunoSEQ Assay, a bias-controlled multiplex PCR. In the original analysis: Nucleated cell counts per sample were estimated from amplification of reference gene primers within the assay. Sequence reads were collapsed and filtered to measure the absolute abundance of every unique TCRbeta CDR3 rearrangement. For each sample, productive Simpson clonality was calculated as the square root of Simpson's diversity index over productive rearrangements. This is the immuneACCESS table as TCRdb keeps it, with only in-frame sequences that have V and J called. A part of the clones is gone; compared with another copy, unresolved V genes explain less than half, and the rest is unexplained. D and trimming come from the DNA, and the V and J calls and clone size come from that table. The sample contains some 100,000 clones, roughly nine tenths of them found a single time. In total, the top ten clones hold around 1.5% of the sample.

Concerning this clone itself: It has no known antigen specificity. It has no much larger one-base neighbor in the sample; base qualities were not kept.

Sequencing input: peripheral blood. This sequence originates from a human donor with active COVID-19. The donor label of this sample is uncertain. The chain links TRBV6-5 with TRBJ1-6; no D gene call is confident. CDR3 sequence: CASPGYYNSPLHF. The DNA reads as follows: TGTGCCAGTCCCGGGTACTATAATTCACCCCTCCACTTT.